This TCR beta chain derives from a study of cytomegalovirus exposure and HLA in healthy donors. Despite likely unrecorded immune exposures, the donors were nominally healthy at the time of sampling. The germline gives CDR1 LNHNV, CDR2 YYDKDF (reference sequence). The V gene lost 5 bases and the J gene lost 5 bases, with 12 bases spanning the gap. The CDR3 has 13 residues. In the PCR, 60 Vbeta and 13 Jbeta primers were used. Repertoires were generated with immunoSEQ multiplex PCR, while TCRdb's copy carries only in-frame clones and drops some. The sample includes around 90,000 clones, less than 80% of them seen just once. This clone was recorded only once.

V and J are TRBV15 and TRBJ1-1; unclear D gene. The TCR comes from a boy under 18 in good health and CMV-seropositive. Input material: PBMCs. The CDR3 loop is CATSRSIGTEAFF. CDR3 bases: TGTGCCACCAGCCGAAGTATCGGGACTGAAGCTTTCTTT.